This T cell receptor (beta chain) is drawn from a study of CD8+CD57+ T cells in acquired aplastic anemia. Across the whole study: Isolated CD4+ and CD8+ cells, once sorted, yielded DNA averaging roughly 3 ug. Healthy donors had, on average, approximately 11 million reads for their CD4+ cells. Study-level results: Found in both controls and patients were approximately 30 CD8+ CDR3 sequences.

Germline values: CDR1 SGHKS, CDR2 YYEKEE (reference sequence). The CDR3 loop spans 15 amino acids. Both TCR beta VDJ combination and CDR3 sequence profiling were carried out. Genomic DNA was the template for this profiling. TCRdb itself ran the reads through MiXCR, one entry per CDR3 protein. The table shows under 200,000 distinct CDR3 sequences, with approximately 60% occurring only once. Details on this clonotype: The antigen is undetermined.

Material: sorted CD4+, CD8+, or CD8+CD57+ T cells (not recorded which) from PBMCs. The receptor's source is a human donor in good health. The chain employs TRBV5-5 and TRBJ2-5; D possibly corresponds to TRBD2 (6 bases). TRBJ2-7 explains the end of the DNA better; the J call may be wrong. The CDR3 region has the DNA TGTGCCAGCAGCTTGGCTCCGGGAGACTCCTACGAGCAGTACTTC. Its translation: CASSLAPGDSYEQYF.